This T cell receptor beta chain stems from a study of cytomegalovirus exposure and HLA in healthy donors. Primers included in the PCR were 60 Vbeta and 13 Jbeta primers. The method was immunoSEQ multiplex PCR; TCRdb's version includes in-frame clones alone and lacks a portion of them. Recorded for this sample: more than 90,000 clones. Germline values: CDR1 SGHTA, CDR2 FQGTGA. Trimming cost V 0 bases and J 2 bases, with 11 bases left between them. This CDR3 has 16 amino acids. The sample consisted of PBMCs. This receptor was obtained from a man aged 40-50 years in good health and CMV-seropositive. This sequence joins TRBV7-3 and TRBJ2-1; TRBD1 is a possible D gene (5 bases). In DNA form, the CDR3 reads TGTGCCAGCAGCTTAACTTTGACAGACACCTACAATGAGCAGTTCTTC. It yields the protein CASSLTLTDTYNEQFF.